Presented here are 18 T cell receptor beta chains from one specimen sequenced in a study of read filtering for tumor transcriptome and immune sequencing. From roughly 0.4 ug of RNA, a library with molecular barcoded alpha/delta and beta/gamma adaptors was made. MiXCR was run by TCRdb on the reads, yielding one entry per CDR3 protein. The sample shows tens of thousands of distinct CDR3 sequences, 15% to 20% of them seen only once. Material for sequencing was a population of CD138-negative cells sorted from bone marrow. The receptors come from a donor aged 40 or older with multiple myeloma.

This clonotype was observed a single time. The chain links TRBV2 to TRBJ2-3; 10 nucleotides line up with TRBD2. The length of the CDR3 is 16 residues. Germline CDR1 SNHLY, CDR2 FYNNEI. V gave up 5 bases and J gave up 1 base; unmatched junction bases: 6. CDR3 loop: CASSHMLAGGTDTQYF. CDR3 DNA sequence: TGTGCCAGCAGTCATATGCTAGCGGGGGGCACAGATACGCAGTATTTT.

This clonotype was seen repeatedly, ten times or more. This chain links TRBV18 with TRBJ2-1; the D gene is possibly TRBD1 (6 bases). The V end lost 2 bases, the J end lost 4 bases, and 18 bases lay between the germline ends. CDR3 length: 17 amino acids. Germline V gene data show CDR1 as KGHSH and CDR2 as LQKENI. The CDR3 DNA reads TGTGCCAGCTCACCAAGTTTGGGGACGGGGACATACAATGAGCAGTTCTTC. Protein sequence: CASSPSLGTGTYNEQFF.

A note on this clonotype: Compared with germline, one end of the junction differs, possibly owing to a read error. The chain employs TRBV30 and TRBJ2-5; D gene unclear. Germline CDR1 and CDR2: GTSNPN and SVGIG (reference sequence). The CDR3 has 12 amino acids. The CDR3 coding sequence is TGTGCCTGGAGTGAAGGTGGTGAGACCCAGTGCTTC. Translation gives CAWSEGGETQCF.

This clonotype showed up many times. V gene TRBV5-1 combines with J gene TRBJ2-4; D tentatively fits TRBD1 or TRBD2 (5 bases each). The CDR3 spans 14 residues. The V gene lost 3 bases and the J gene lost 0 bases, with 7 bases spanning the gap. Germline V CDR1 and CDR2: SGHRS, YFSETQ. The CDR3 DNA is TGCGCCAGCAGCTGGGACCTAGCCAAAAACATTCAGTACTTC. Translating gives CASSWDLAKNIQYF.

This clonotype was picked up a small number of times. The V gene is TRBV5-1, the J gene TRBJ1-2; no definite D call. The CDR3 is 13 amino acids. Germline assignment: CDR1 SGHRS and CDR2 YFSETQ. Trimming took 4 bases from V and 1 from J, leaving 8 bases between them. This CDR3 reads CASSPDGNYGYTF. For the CDR3, the DNA is TGCGCCAGCAGCCCGGACGGTAACTATGGCTACACCTTC.

A remark on this clonotype: One end of the junction is discordant with germline, which a read error may explain. This chain connects TRBV7-9 to TRBJ2-5; D remains ambiguous. The germline CDR1 and CDR2 sequences are SEHNR and FQNEAQ (reference sequence). CDR3 length: 14 residues. The CDR3 nucleotides read TGCGCCAGCAGCCAAGTGGCCATACAAGAGACCCAGTACTTC. It is translated as CASSQVAIQETQYF.

The table lists this clonotype with a count of one. The chain uses TRBV24-1 and TRBJ2-1; 7 nucleotides agree with TRBD2. V was clipped by 5 bases and J by 10 bases; unmatched bases: 7. The germline gives CDR1 KGHDR, CDR2 SFDVKD. CDR3 length equals 13 residues. The CDR3 loop is CATSGSWGGEQFF. CDR3 nucleotide sequence: TGTGCCACCAGTGGTTCGTGGGGGGGGGAGCAGTTCTTC.

There are many counts of this clonotype. Compared with germline, one end of the junction differs, possibly owing to a read error. V usage is TRBV18 and J usage is TRBJ1-1, with D possibly TRBD1 on 5 matching bases. This CDR3 contains 14 residues. The germline V gene encodes CDR1 KGHSH and CDR2 LQKENI. The CDR3 loop is CASSPPGMNTEAFF. The CDR3 DNA follows: TGTGCCAGCTCGCCACCAGGGATGAACACTGAAGCTTTCTTT.

This chain connects TRBV12-3 or TRBV12-4 to TRBJ2-3; 9 bases match TRBD2. This CDR3 region has 19 residues. Trimming at V came to 1 base and at J to 2 bases, leaving 13 bases not matched to a gene. The CDR3 DNA is TGTGCCAGCAGTTTAGGGGGGACTAGCAACATGCGAGTCACAGATACGCAGTATTTT. Protein sequence: CASSLGGTSNMRVTDTQYF.

This clonotype was detected many times. This sequence joins TRBV20-1 and TRBJ1-1, with D possibly TRBD1 on 5 matching bases. The ends were cut back, 1 base at V and 2 bases at J, with 11 bases in the middle. This CDR3 is 14 amino acids long. CDR1 is DFQATT and CDR2 is SNEGSKA in the germline V gene (reference sequence). CDR3 sequence (DNA): TGCAGTGCTAGAGGGGGGGGGACTAACACTGAAGCTTTCTTT. It specifies CSARGGGTNTEAFF.

Many counts were recorded for this clonotype. This chain links TRBV29-1 with TRBJ2-3; weak D call: TRBD2 (5 bases). Looked up from germline, CDR1 is SQVTM and CDR2 is ANQGSEA. The CDR3 has 12 residues. With 3 bases removed from V and 3 bases from J, the gap between germline ends came to 7 bases. The DNA for the CDR3 is TGCAGCGTTGATGAGGGTACAGATACGCAGTATTTT. Protein: CSVDEGTDTQYF.

This clonotype has at least ten counts. CDR3 loop: CASSRGPRRTDTQYF. CDR3 nucleotide sequence: TGTGCCAGCAGCCGGGGACCGCGCCGCACAGATACGCAGTATTTT. The gene calls are TRBV7-9 and TRBJ2-3, with D possibly called TRBD1 or TRBD2 (5 bases each). V lost 5 bases and J 1 base, leaving 13 bases between the germline ends. The germline CDR1 and CDR2 sequences are SEHNR and FQNEAQ (reference sequence). The length of the CDR3 is 15 residues.

A word on this clonotype: Sequence at one end of the junction differs from germline and may be a read error. V usage is TRBV20-1 and J usage is TRBJ2-6, with a tentative D call TRBD1 (6 bases). Germline V CDR1 and CDR2: DFQATT, SNEGSKA (reference sequence). The CDR3 runs 15 residues. CDR3 nucleotides: TGTGGTGCTCCCCCACTGGGGGCGGTGGCCAACGTCCTGACTTTC. This sequence encodes CGAPPLGAVANVLTF.

The sample holds many counts of this clonotype. The chain has TRBV7-8 and TRBJ1-6; TRBD1 matches 12 bases. V lost 5 bases to trimming and J lost 6 bases; unmatched junction nucleotides: 2. The CDR3 runs to 15 residues. From germline, CDR1 is SGHVS and CDR2 FQNEAQ. CDR3 in DNA: TGTGCCAGCAGCGGGGGACAGGGGGCTAATTCACCCCTCCACTTT. It specifies CASSGGQGANSPLHF.

There are many counts of this clonotype. The V call is TRBV12-3 or TRBV12-4, the J call TRBJ2-6; TRBD2 matches at 7 bases. The CDR3 runs to 16 residues. V shed 5 bases, J shed 2 bases, and the junction held 6 bases outside the gene matches. The CDR3 here is CASSRASGTGANVLTF. In DNA, the CDR3 is TGTGCCAGCAGTCGGGCAAGCGGGACTGGGGCCAACGTCCTGACTTTC.

This clonotype was observed many times. The rearrangement links TRBV18 to TRBJ1-4, with TRBD1 as a possible D gene (6 bases). CDR1 is KGHSH, CDR2 LQKENI, per germline. The CDR3 contains 15 residues. V was shortened by 6 bases and J by 6 bases, with 17 bases between the two germline ends. The CDR3 reads CASSPPDSLYEKLFF. In DNA, the CDR3 is TGTGCCAGCTCTCCCCCGGACAGCTTATATGAAAAACTGTTTTTT.

This clonotype appeared many times. Germline is not matched at one junction end, which may reflect a read error. The rearrangement links TRBV5-1 to TRBJ1-1, with 7 bases lining up with TRBD1. This CDR3 spans 14 amino acids. The germline V gene encodes CDR1 SGHRS and CDR2 YFSETQ. The CDR3 spells CASSWGQMNTEAFF. In DNA, the CDR3 is TGTGCCAGCAGCTGGGGACAGATGAACACTGAAGCTTTCTTT.

This clonotype was seen repeatedly, ten times or more. This rearrangement joins TRBV4-2 to TRBJ2-1; 8 nucleotides agree with TRBD2. CDR3 length equals 15 residues. V lost 5 bases and J lost 9; bases outside the gene matches: 12. Looked up from germline, CDR1 is LGHNA and CDR2 is YNFKEQ. This CDR3 is CASSATMTSEGEQFF. CDR3 nucleotide sequence: TGTGCCAGCAGCGCAACCATGACTAGCGAGGGTGAGCAGTTCTTC.